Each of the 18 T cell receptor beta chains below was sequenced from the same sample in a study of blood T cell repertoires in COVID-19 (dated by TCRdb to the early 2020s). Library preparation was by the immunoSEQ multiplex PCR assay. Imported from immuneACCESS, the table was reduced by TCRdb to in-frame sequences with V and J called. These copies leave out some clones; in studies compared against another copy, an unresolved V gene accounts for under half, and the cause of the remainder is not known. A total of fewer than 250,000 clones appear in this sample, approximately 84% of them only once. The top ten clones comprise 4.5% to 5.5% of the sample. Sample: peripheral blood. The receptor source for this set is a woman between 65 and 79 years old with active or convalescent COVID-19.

The DNA for the CDR3 is TGTGCCAGCAGTGTCAGGGGGTGGTGGCATGAGCAGTTCTTC. This codes for CASSVRGWWHEQFF. The rearrangement links TRBV2 to TRBJ2-1, with TRBD1 matching over 7 bases. Germline lookup yields CDR1 SNHLY and CDR2 FYNNEI. CDR3 size: 14 residues. V was pared by 4 bases and J by 8 bases, with 8 bases of the junction left unmatched.

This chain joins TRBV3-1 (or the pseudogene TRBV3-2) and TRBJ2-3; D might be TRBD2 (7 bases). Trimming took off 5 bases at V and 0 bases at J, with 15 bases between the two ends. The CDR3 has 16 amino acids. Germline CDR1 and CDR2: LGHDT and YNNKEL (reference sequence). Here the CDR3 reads CASSSRGGPSTDTQYF. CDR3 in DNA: TGTGCCAGCAGCTCGAGGGGGGGCCCTAGCACAGATACGCAGTATTTT.

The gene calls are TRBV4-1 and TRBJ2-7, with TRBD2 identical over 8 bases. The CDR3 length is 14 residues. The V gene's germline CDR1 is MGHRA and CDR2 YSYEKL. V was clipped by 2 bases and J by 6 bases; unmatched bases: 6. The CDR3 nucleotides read TGCGCCAGCAGCCAACCCGGGACTAGGCTCGAGCAGTACTTC. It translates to CASSQPGTRLEQYF.

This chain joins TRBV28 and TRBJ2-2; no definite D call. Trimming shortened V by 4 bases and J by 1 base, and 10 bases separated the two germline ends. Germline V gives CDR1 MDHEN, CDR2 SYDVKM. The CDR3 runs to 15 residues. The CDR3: CASSSLIENTGELFF. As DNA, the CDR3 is TGTGCCAGCAGTTCCCTAATCGAGAACACCGGGGAGCTGTTTTTT.

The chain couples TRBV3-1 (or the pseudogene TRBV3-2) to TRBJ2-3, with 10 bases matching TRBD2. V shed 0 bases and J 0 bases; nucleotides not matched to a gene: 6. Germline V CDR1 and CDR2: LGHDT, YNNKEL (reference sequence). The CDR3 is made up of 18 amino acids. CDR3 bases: TGTGCCAGCAGCCAAGATCCTCGGACTAGCGGAAGCACAGATACGCAGTATTTT. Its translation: CASSQDPRTSGSTDTQYF.

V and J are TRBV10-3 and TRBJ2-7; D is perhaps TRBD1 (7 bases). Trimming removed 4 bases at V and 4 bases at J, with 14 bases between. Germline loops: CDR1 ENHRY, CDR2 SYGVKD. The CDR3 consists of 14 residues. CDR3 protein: CAISGGTDDYEQYF. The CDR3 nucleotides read TGTGCCATCAGTGGCGGGACAGATGATTACGAGCAGTACTTC.

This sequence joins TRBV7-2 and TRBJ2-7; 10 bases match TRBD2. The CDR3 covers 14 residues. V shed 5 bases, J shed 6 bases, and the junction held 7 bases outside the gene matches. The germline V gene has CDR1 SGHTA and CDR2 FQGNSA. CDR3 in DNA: TGTGCCAGCAGCGCTCTAGCGGGAGTAGGCGAGCAGTACTTC. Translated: CASSALAGVGEQYF.

The CDR3 bases are TGTGCCAGCGGTATGGGTCGGGAGGGCCACAATGAGCAGTTCTTC. This codes for CASGMGREGHNEQFF. V usage is TRBV3-1 (or the pseudogene TRBV3-2) and J usage is TRBJ2-1; 8 bases fit TRBD2. Germline loops: CDR1 LGHDT, CDR2 YNNKEL (reference sequence). CDR3 length: 15 residues. The ends lost 8 bases at V and 5 bases at J; junction bases unmatched: 11.

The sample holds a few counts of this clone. The CDR3: CASSLIEGETQYF. The CDR3 DNA follows: TGTGCCAGCAGCTTGATAGAGGGTGAGACCCAGTACTTC. The chain recombines TRBV5-4 with TRBJ2-5; D perhaps matches TRBD2 (5 bases). Germline CDR1 reads SGHNT; CDR2 reads YYREEE (reference sequence). V was trimmed by 1 base and J by 5 bases, leaving 9 bases between them. This CDR3 is 13 amino acids long.

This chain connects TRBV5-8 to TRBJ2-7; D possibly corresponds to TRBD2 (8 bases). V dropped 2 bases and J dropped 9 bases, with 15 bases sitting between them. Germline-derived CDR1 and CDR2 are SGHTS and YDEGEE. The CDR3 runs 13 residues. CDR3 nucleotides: TGTGCCAGCAGCTTCGGACTAGCAGGGGGGCAGTACTTC. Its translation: CASSFGLAGGQYF.

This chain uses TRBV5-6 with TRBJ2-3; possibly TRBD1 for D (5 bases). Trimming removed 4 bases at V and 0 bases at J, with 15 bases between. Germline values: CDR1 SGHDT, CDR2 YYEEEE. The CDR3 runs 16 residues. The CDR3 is CASSRKGFGSTDTQYF. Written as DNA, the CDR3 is TGTGCCAGCAGCCGGAAGGGGTTCGGGAGCACAGATACGCAGTATTTT.

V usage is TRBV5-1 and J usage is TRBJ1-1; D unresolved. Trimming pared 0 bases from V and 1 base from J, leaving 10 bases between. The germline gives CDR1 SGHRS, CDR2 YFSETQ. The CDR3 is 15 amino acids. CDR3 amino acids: CASSLDSAGNTEAFF. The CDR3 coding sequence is TGCGCCAGCAGCTTGGACTCAGCGGGGAACACTGAAGCTTTCTTT.

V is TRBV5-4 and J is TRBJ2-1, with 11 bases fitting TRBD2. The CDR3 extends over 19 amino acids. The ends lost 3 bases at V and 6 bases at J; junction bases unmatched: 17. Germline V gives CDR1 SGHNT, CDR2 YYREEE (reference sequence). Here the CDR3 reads CASSSLVGAGTSGFNEQFF. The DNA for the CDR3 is TGTGCCAGCAGCTCCTTGGTGGGGGCTGGGACTAGCGGCTTCAATGAGCAGTTCTTC.

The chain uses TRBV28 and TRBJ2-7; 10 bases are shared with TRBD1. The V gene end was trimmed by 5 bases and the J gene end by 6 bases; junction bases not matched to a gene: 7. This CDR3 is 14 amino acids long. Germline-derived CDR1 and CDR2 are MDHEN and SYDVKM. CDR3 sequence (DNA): TGTGCCAGCAGTACCCGACAGGGGGCACGCGAGCAGTACTTC. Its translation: CASSTRQGAREQYF.

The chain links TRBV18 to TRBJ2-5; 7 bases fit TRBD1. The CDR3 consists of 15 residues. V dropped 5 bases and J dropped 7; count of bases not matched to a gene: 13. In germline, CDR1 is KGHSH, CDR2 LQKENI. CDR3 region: CASSANRGFLATQYF. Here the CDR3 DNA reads TGTGCCAGCTCAGCCAACAGGGGATTTTTGGCGACCCAGTACTTC.

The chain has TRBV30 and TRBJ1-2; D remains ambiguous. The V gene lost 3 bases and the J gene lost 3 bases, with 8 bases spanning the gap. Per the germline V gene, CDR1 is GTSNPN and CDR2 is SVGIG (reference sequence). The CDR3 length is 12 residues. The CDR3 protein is CAWSEPDYGYTF. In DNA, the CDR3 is TGTGCCTGGAGCGAGCCCGACTATGGCTACACCTTC.

The CDR3 bases are TGTGCCAGCAGCCCAGGGGGGCAGACCCCCGGTGCTGAAGCTTTCTTT. Residues: CASSPGGQTPGAEAFF. This chain uses TRBV7-6 with TRBJ1-1; 7 bases line up with TRBD1. CDR3 length equals 16 residues. The junction had 15 bases not matched to a gene; V was cut back by 5 bases and J by 6 bases. Germline CDR1 is SGHVS and CDR2 is FNYEAQ.

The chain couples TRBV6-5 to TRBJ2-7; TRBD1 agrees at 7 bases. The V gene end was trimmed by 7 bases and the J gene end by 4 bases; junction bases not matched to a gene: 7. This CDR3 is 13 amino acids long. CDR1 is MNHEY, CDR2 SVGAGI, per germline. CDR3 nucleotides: TGTGCCAGCATAAAACGGGACAGATACGAGCAGTACTTC. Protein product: CASIKRDRYEQYF.